The 22 T cell receptor beta chains below all came from one sample that was sequenced in a study of early T cells in non-severe SARS-CoV-2 infection. TCRdb reprocessed the 5' RACE reads via MiXCR and lists one record per CDR3 protein. Of over 75,000 distinct CDR3 sequences detected, less than 15% appear once; the ten largest clones hold approximately 2.3%. Sequenced sample: whole blood. These receptors were obtained from an adult who was a healthcare worker with PCR-confirmed SARS-CoV-2 infection or an uninfected control (not recorded which).

V gene TRBV4-1 combines with J gene TRBJ2-7, with no clear D. CDR1 is MGHRA and CDR2 is YSYEKL in the germline V gene. Trimming cost V 3 bases and J 6 bases, with 15 bases left between them. The CDR3 totals 14 residues. CDR3 loop: CASSHGRPACEQYF. CDR3 in DNA: TGCGCCAGCAGCCACGGACGGCCGGCCTGCGAGCAGTACTTC.

This clonotype was found a few times. The chain carries TRBV7-8 and TRBJ2-7; a weak D match, TRBD2 (6 bases). Looked up from germline, CDR1 is SGHVS and CDR2 is FQNEAQ. The CDR3 has 19 amino acids. V lost 2 bases to trimming and J lost 0 bases, with 23 bases between them. The CDR3 region is CASSLLAGLRQTNSYEQYF. The DNA of the CDR3 is TGTGCCAGCAGCTTATTGGCGGGGTTGCGGCAGACCAACTCCTACGAGCAGTACTTC. The whole variable domain, remainder taken from reference TRBV7-8 and TRBJ2-7, is GAGVSQSPRYKVAKRGQDVALRCDPISGHVSLFWYQQALGQGPEFLTYFQNEAQLDKSGLPSDRFFAERPEGSVSTLKIQRTQQEDSAVYLCASSLLAGLRQTNSYEQYFGPGTRLTVT.

V is TRBV2 and J is TRBJ2-2; D ambiguous. Germline V gene sequence: CDR1 SNHLY, CDR2 FYNNEI. The CDR3 sequence is 16 residues long. V lost 3 bases and J 0 bases, leaving 11 bases between the germline ends. CDR3 in DNA: TGTGCCAGCAGTGAGGTCTATCAGCCGAACACCGGGGAGCTGTTTTTT. Protein product: CASSEVYQPNTGELFF.

This clonotype was seen at least ten times. V and J are TRBV29-1 and TRBJ1-4, with no clear D. Germline V gene data show CDR1 as SQVTM and CDR2 as ANQGSEA. V was cut by 4 bases and J by 3 bases, with 9 bases left in between. This CDR3 spans 13 amino acids. CDR3 sequence (DNA): TGCAGCGTTGTGGGCAGCCCTAATGAAAAACTGTTTTTT. Its translation is CSVVGSPNEKLFF. Looking up the rest from reference TRBV29-1 and TRBJ1-4 gives the full variable domain: SAVISQKPSRDICQRGTSLTIQCQVDSQVTMMFWYRQQPGQSLTLIATANQGSEATYESGFVIDKFPISRPNLTFSTLTVSNMSPEDSSIYLCSVVGSPNEKLFFGSGTQLSVL.

This clonotype was counted at least ten times. V is TRBV6-6 and J is TRBJ1-1; D might be TRBD1 (5 bases). The CDR3 covers 16 residues. CDR1 and CDR2 (germline): MNHNY, SVGAGI (reference sequence). Trimming shortened V by 4 bases and J by 5 bases, and 20 bases separated the two germline ends. The CDR3 sequence is CASSSYNQGGDTEAFF. Written as DNA, the CDR3 is TGTGCCAGCAGTTCATACAATCAGGGTGGAGATACTGAAGCTTTCTTT.

As for this clonotype: Mismatch with germline at one junction end may stem from a read error. The V call is TRBV29-1, the J call TRBJ2-7; 8 positions agree with TRBD1. The CDR3 runs 14 residues. Germline assignment: CDR1 SQVTM and CDR2 ANQGSEA. CDR3: CSVASVGQAYELYF. The CDR3 DNA reads as TGCAGCGTTGCGAGTGTGGGACAGGCCTACGAGCTGTACTTC.

In regard to this clonotype: One end of the junction does not line up with germline, which may come from a read error. The chain carries TRBV9 and TRBJ1-5; D gene uncertain. The germline CDR1 and CDR2 sequences are SGDLS and YYNGEE. The CDR3 spans 16 residues. CDR3 sequence reads: CASSVVANNSNQSQHF. For the CDR3, the DNA is TGTGCCAGCAGCGTAGTCGCCAATAATAGCAATCAGTCCCAGCATTTT. The variable domain in full, with the rest retrieved from reference TRBV9 and TRBJ1-5, is DSGVTQTPKHLITATGQRVTLRCSPRSGDLSVYWYQQSLDQGLQFLIQYYNGEERAKGNILERFSAQQFPDLHSELNLSSLELGDSALYFCASSVVANNSNQSQHFGDGTRLSIL.

The rearrangement links TRBV7-9 to TRBJ2-1, with D perhaps TRBD1 (6 bases). Trimming pared 1 base from V and 10 bases from J, leaving 11 bases between. The CDR3 runs to 13 residues. CDR1 SEHNR and CDR2 FQNEAQ come from the germline V gene (reference sequence). CDR3 in DNA: TGTGCCAGCAGCTTAGGAGGGGGTCTAGAGCAGTTCTTC. This sequence encodes CASSLGGGLEQFF.

This clonotype was seen repeatedly, ten times or more. The rearrangement joins TRBV29-1 to TRBJ2-3, with TRBD1 identical over 7 bases. Germline CDR1 SQVTM, CDR2 ANQGSEA. The V segment lost 6 bases and the J segment 5 bases; nucleotides outside the gene matches: 5. The CDR3 runs 12 residues. DNA for the CDR3: TGCAGCGTCAACACAGGGGAAGATACGCAGTATTTT. Its translation: CSVNTGEDTQYF.

This chain links TRBV6-2 or TRBV6-3 with TRBJ2-5; D call uncertain. The CDR3 is 11 residues long. CDR1 and CDR2 (germline): MNHEY, SVGEGT. Deletions cut 6 bases from V and 5 bases from J, with 7 bases between. The DNA of the CDR3 is TGTGCCAGCAGCCACGGGGAGACCCAGTACTTC. This encodes CASSHGETQYF.

This clonotype was counted many times. V and J are TRBV18 and TRBJ2-3; 8 bases map to TRBD1. The trim removed 0 bases at V and 2 bases at J, leaving 4 bases unmatched. Germline CDR1 KGHSH, CDR2 LQKENI. The CDR3 length is 16 residues. This CDR3 is CASSPPGQAPTDTQYF. The CDR3 nucleotides read TGTGCCAGCTCACCACCGGGACAGGCTCCCACAGATACGCAGTATTTT. Full variable domain (missing parts from reference TRBV18 and TRBJ2-3): NAGVMQNPRHLVRRRGQEARLRCSPMKGHSHVYWYRQLPEEGLKFMVYLQKENIIDESGMPKERFSAEFPKEGPSILRIQQVVRGDSAAYFCASSPPGQAPTDTQYFGPGTRLTVL.

This clonotype has a handful of counts. The chain recombines TRBV28 with TRBJ2-7; 7 bases align to TRBD2. The germline V gene has CDR1 MDHEN and CDR2 SYDVKM. The CDR3 extends over 15 amino acids. The J segment lost 0 bases and the V segment lost 3 bases, leaving 5 bases of the junction unmatched. This chain's CDR3 is CASSLKGGASYEQYF. The CDR3 region has the DNA TGTGCCAGCAGTTTGAAGGGAGGGGCCTCCTACGAGCAGTACTTC.

This clonotype was picked up many times. The chain employs TRBV6-2 or TRBV6-3 and TRBJ1-5, with D possibly matching TRBD1 (6 bases). The V end lost 6 bases, the J end lost 3 bases, and 12 bases lay between the germline ends. In germline, CDR1 is MNHEY, CDR2 SVGEGT. The CDR3 loop spans 14 amino acids. The CDR3 region is CASRDGQFNQPQHF. In DNA, the CDR3 is TGTGCCAGCAGGGACGGACAGTTCAATCAGCCCCAGCATTTT.

The table lists this clonotype with many counts. The rearrangement links TRBV11-2 to TRBJ2-2; D tentatively reads TRBD1 or TRBD2 (5 bases each). CDR1 and CDR2 (germline): SGHAT, FQNNGV. The CDR3 runs 17 residues. V lost 5 bases and J lost 0, with 16 bases in between. CDR3 sequence (DNA): TGTGCCAGCAGCGCAAATAGAGGGGCTTCGAACACCGGGGAGCTGTTTTTT. Protein sequence: CASSANRGASNTGELFF.

The rearrangement links TRBV18 to TRBJ1-1, with TRBD1 identical over 10 bases. Trimming at V came to 8 bases and at J to 5 bases, leaving 8 bases not matched to a gene. Per germline, CDR1 KGHSH and CDR2 LQKENI. The CDR3 has 14 residues. The CDR3 reads CASTEGQGRTEAFF. As DNA, the CDR3 is TGTGCCAGCACGGAGGGACAGGGGAGAACTGAAGCTTTCTTT.

The rearrangement uses TRBV14 and TRBJ1-1; weak D call: TRBD1 (5 bases). The CDR3 length is 14 residues. V dropped 4 bases and J dropped 1 base, with 10 bases sitting between them. Germline CDR1 and CDR2: SGHDN and FVKESK. The CDR3 protein is CASSPRQPNTEAFF. CDR3 nucleotide sequence: TGTGCCAGCAGCCCGCGACAGCCGAACACTGAAGCTTTCTTT.

CDR3 protein: CSVKTGGRPIVQYF. In DNA, the CDR3 is TGCAGCGTTAAGACCGGGGGACGGCCTATAGTGCAGTACTTC. This rearrangement joins TRBV29-1 to TRBJ2-7; maybe TRBD2 (6 bases). V was pared by 5 bases and J by 9 bases, with 23 bases between. Per the germline V gene, CDR1 is SQVTM and CDR2 is ANQGSEA. CDR3 length equals 14 residues.

About this clonotype itself: This may be a read error, as it is one base from a much larger clone. The chain has TRBV6-2 or TRBV6-3 and TRBJ1-5; tentatively, D is TRBD1 (6 bases). CDR1 MNHEY and CDR2 SVGEGT come from the germline V gene. The CDR3 loop spans 13 amino acids. V was cut by 8 bases and J by 6 bases, with 14 bases left in between. CDR3: CASGLRGGQPQHF. CDR3 sequence (DNA): TGTGCCAGCGGTCTCAGGGGTGGTCAGCCCCAGCATTTT.

The V call is TRBV6-6, the J call TRBJ2-1; D is unclear. Germline V gives CDR1 MNHNY, CDR2 SVGAGI (reference sequence). The CDR3 covers 13 residues. V shed 4 bases and J shed 4 bases, with 8 bases lying between them. The CDR3 region is CASSFTGYNEQFF. In DNA form, the CDR3 reads TGTGCCAGCAGTTTTACGGGTTACAATGAGCAGTTCTTC.

This clonotype turned up a few times. The genes are TRBV18 and TRBJ2-1; tentatively, D is TRBD1 (5 bases). V was cut by 3 bases and J by 1 base, with 10 bases left in between. The CDR3 is 15 residues long. Per germline, CDR1 KGHSH and CDR2 LQKENI. In DNA, the CDR3 is TGTGCCAGCTCACCGGCAGGGTGGTCCTACAATGAGCAGTTCTTC. Translating it yields CASSPAGWSYNEQFF.

The chain has TRBV2 and TRBJ1-5; D is uncertain. The V gene lost 3 bases and the J gene lost 0 bases, with 6 bases spanning the gap. Per the germline V gene, CDR1 is SNHLY and CDR2 is FYNNEI. The CDR3 has 14 amino acids. The chain's CDR3 is CASSDRYSNQPQHF. The CDR3 bases are TGTGCCAGCAGTGACAGATATAGCAATCAGCCCCAGCATTTT.

The CDR3 is CASSLSRGGRTSYEQYF. CDR3 sequence (DNA): TGTGCCAGCAGTTTATCTAGGGGTGGCAGGACTTCCTACGAGCAGTACTTC. V and J are TRBV28 and TRBJ2-7; D might be TRBD1 or TRBD2, each matching 5 bases. CDR1 and CDR2 (germline): MDHEN, SYDVKM. The CDR3 is made up of 17 amino acids. Deletions cut 1 base from V and 1 base from J, with 17 bases between.